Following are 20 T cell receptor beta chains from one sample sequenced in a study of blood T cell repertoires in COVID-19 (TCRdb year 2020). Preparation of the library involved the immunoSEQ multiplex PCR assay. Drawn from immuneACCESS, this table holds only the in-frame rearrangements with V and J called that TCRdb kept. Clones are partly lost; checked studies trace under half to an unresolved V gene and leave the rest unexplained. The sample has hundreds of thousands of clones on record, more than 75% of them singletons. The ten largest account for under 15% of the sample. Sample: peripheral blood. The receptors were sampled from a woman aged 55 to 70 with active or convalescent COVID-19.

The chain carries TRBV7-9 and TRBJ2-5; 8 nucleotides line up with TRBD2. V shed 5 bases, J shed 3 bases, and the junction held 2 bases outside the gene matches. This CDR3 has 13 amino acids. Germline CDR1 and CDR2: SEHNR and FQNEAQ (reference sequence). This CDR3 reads CASSKLAEETQYF. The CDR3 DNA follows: TGTGCCAGCAGCAAACTAGCGGAAGAGACCCAGTACTTC.

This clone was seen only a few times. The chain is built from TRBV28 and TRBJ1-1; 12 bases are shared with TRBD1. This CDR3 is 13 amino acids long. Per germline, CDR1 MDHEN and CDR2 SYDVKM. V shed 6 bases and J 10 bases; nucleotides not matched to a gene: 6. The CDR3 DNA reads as TGTGCCAGCAGCACGGGACAGGGGGCGAGAGCTTTCTTT. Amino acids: CASSTGQGARAFF.

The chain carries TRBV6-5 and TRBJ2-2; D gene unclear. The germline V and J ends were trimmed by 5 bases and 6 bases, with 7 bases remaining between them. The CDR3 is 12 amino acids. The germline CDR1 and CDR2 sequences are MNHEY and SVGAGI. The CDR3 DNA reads TGTGCCAGCAGTCAACAACCCGGGGAGCTGTTTTTT. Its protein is CASSQQPGELFF.

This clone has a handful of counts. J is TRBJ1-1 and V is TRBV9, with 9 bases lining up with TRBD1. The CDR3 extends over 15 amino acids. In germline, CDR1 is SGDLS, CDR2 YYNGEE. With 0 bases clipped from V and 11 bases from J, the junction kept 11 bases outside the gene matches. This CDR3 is CASSVGPGTGTDAFF. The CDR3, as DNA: TGTGCCAGCAGCGTAGGCCCTGGGACAGGGACCGACGCTTTCTTT.

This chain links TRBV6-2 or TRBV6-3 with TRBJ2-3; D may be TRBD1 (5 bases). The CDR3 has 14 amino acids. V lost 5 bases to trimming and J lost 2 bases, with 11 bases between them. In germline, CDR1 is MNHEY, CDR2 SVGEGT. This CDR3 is CASSRQSVTDTQYF. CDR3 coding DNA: TGTGCCAGCAGTAGACAGTCGGTCACAGATACGCAGTATTTT.

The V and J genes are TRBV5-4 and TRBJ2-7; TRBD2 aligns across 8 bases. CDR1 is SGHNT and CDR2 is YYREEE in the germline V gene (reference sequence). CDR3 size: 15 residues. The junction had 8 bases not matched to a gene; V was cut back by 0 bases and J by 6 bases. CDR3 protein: CASSLAGGGRFEQYF. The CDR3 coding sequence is TGTGCCAGCAGCTTGGCCGGGGGGGGGCGCTTCGAGCAGTACTTC.

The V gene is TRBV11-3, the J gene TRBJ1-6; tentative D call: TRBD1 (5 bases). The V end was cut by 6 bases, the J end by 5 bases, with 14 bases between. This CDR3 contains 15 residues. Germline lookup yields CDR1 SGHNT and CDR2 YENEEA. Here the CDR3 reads CASRPGGTHNSPLHF. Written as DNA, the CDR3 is TGTGCCAGCAGGCCCGGCGGGACCCATAATTCACCCCTCCACTTT.

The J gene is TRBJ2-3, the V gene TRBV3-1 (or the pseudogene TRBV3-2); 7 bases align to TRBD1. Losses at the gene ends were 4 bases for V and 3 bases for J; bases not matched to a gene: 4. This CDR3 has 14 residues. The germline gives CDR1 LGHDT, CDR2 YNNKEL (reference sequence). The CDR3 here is CASSLRQGTDTQYF. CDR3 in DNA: TGTGCCAGCAGCCTTAGACAGGGTACAGATACGCAGTATTTT.

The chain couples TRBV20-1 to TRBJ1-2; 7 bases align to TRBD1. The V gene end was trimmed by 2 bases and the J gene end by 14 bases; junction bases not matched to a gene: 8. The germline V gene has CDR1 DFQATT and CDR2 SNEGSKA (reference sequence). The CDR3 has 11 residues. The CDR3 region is CSARPPGGWTF. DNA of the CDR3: TGCAGTGCTAGACCCCCAGGGGGATGGACCTTC.

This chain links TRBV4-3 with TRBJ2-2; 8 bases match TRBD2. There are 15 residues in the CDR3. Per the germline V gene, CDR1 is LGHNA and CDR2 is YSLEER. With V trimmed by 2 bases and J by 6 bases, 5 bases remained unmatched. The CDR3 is CASSQNQLAAGELFF. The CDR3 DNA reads TGCGCCAGCAGCCAAAACCAACTAGCGGCCGGGGAGCTGTTTTTT.

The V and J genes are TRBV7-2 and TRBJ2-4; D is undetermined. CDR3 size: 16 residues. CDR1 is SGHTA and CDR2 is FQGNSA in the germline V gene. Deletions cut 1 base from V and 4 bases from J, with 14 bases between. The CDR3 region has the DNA TGTGCCAGCAGCTTAGACGGGTCGCGAGGAAAAAACATTCAGTACTTC. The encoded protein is CASSLDGSRGKNIQYF.

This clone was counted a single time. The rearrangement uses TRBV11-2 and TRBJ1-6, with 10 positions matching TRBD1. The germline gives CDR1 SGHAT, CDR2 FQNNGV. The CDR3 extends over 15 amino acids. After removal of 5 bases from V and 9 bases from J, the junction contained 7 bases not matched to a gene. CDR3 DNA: TGTGCCAGCAGCCCCGGACAGGGGGAGAGTTCACCCCTCCACTTT. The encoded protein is CASSPGQGESSPLHF.

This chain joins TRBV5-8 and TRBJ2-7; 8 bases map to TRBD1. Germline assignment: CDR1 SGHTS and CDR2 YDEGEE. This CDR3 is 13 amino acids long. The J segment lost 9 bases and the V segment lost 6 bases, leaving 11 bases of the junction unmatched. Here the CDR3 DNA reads TGTGCCAGCACCCTCCCCCCAGGGGGCGGGCAGTACTTC. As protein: CASTLPPGGGQYF. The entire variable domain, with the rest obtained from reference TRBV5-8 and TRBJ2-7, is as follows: EAGVTQSPTHLIKTRGQQATLRCSPISGHTSVYWYQQALGLGLQFLLWYDEGEERNRGNFPPRFSGRQFPNYSSELNVNALELEDSALYLCASTLPPGGGQYFGPGTRLTVT.

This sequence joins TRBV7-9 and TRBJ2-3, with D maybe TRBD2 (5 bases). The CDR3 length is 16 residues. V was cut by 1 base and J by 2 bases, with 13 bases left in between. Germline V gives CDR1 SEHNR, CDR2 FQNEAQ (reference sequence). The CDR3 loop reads CASSLEEGRATDTQYF. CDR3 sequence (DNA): TGTGCCAGCAGCTTAGAAGAGGGCCGGGCCACAGATACGCAGTATTTT.

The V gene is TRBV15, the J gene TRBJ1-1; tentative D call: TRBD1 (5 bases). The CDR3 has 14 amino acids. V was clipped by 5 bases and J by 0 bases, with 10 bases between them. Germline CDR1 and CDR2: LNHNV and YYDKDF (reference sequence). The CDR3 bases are TGTGCCACCAGCCGAAAGGGGATGAACACTGAAGCTTTCTTT. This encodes CATSRKGMNTEAFF.

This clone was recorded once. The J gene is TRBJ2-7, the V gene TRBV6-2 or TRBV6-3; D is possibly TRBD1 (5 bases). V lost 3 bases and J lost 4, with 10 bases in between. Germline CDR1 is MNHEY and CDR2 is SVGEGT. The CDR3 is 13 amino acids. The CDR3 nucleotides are TGTGCCAGCAGTTATCGCAGGGATTACGAGCAGTACTTC. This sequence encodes CASSYRRDYEQYF.

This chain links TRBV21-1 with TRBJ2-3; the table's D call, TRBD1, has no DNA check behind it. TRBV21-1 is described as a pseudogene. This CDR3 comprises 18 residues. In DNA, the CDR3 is TGTGCCAGCAGGGCAGAGGTGCCGGGACAGAAAAGCACAGATACGCAGTATTTT. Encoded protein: CASRAEVPGQKSTDTQYF.

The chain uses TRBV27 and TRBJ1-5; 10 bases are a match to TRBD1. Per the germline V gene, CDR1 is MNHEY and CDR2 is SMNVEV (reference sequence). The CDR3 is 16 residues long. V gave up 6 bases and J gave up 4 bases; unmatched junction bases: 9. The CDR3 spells CASRPRGTGVNQPQHF. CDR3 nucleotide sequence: TGTGCCAGCAGGCCCAGAGGGACAGGGGTTAATCAGCCCCAGCATTTT.

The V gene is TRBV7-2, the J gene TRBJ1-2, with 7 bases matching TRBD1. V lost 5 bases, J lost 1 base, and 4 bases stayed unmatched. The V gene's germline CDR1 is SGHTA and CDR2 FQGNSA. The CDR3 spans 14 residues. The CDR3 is CASSPRQGNYGYTF. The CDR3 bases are TGTGCCAGCAGCCCCCGACAGGGTAACTATGGCTACACCTTC.

The CDR3 reads CASSLESGNTEAFF. In nucleotides, the CDR3 is TGTGCCAGCAGCTTAGAGTCAGGGAACACTGAAGCTTTCTTT. The chain employs TRBV7-9 and TRBJ1-1; no reliable D call. Trimming stripped 1 base from V and 1 base from J, with 7 bases between. This CDR3 has 14 residues. Germline CDR1 is SEHNR and CDR2 is FQNEAQ (reference sequence).